Presented here are 26 T cell receptor beta chains from one specimen sequenced in a study of T cells in Graves' hyperthyroidism and ophthalmopathy. RNA transcripts provided the source from which TCR beta CDR3 regions were amplified. The HTBI primer set drove a first-round RT-PCR of the TCR CDR3. TCRdb re-derived calls from the multiplex PCR reads in MiXCR, one entry per CDR3 protein. The sample carries about 710,000 distinct CDR3 sequences, approximately 16% recorded once. What was sequenced was blood. These receptors originate from a man between 18 and 35 years old with Graves' hyperthyroidism.

This clonotype was seen many times. V and J are TRBV20-1 and TRBJ2-1, with D possibly matching TRBD1 (6 bases). V dropped 3 bases and J dropped 0 bases, with 12 bases sitting between them. This CDR3 is 15 amino acids long. The germline CDR1 and CDR2 sequences are DFQATT and SNEGSKA (reference sequence). CDR3 DNA sequence: TGCAGTGCTAGCCACAGGGCGAGCTCCTACAATGAGCAGTTCTTC. Translation: CSASHRASSYNEQFF.

A few counts support this clonotype. The CDR3 loop is CSARARVQETQYF. CDR3 DNA sequence: TGCAGTGCTAGAGCCAGGGTTCAAGAGACCCAGTACTTC. The gene calls are TRBV20-1 and TRBJ2-5, with D possibly matching TRBD1 (5 bases). Trimming shortened V by 1 base and J by 2 bases, and 8 bases separated the two germline ends. The CDR3 runs to 13 residues. Germline V lookup: CDR1 DFQATT, CDR2 SNEGSKA (reference sequence).

V and J are TRBV9 and TRBJ2-1; D possibly corresponds to TRBD2 (5 bases). V dropped 2 bases and J dropped 5 bases, with 11 bases sitting between them. Germline lookup yields CDR1 SGDLS and CDR2 YYNGEE. The CDR3 is 14 residues long. CDR3: CASSVAGVNNEQFF. In nucleotides, the CDR3 is TGTGCCAGCAGCGTTGCGGGCGTCAACAATGAGCAGTTCTTC. The whole variable domain, filled in from reference TRBV9 and TRBJ2-1, reads DSGVTQTPKHLITATGQRVTLRCSPRSGDLSVYWYQQSLDQGLQFLIQYYNGEERAKGNILERFSAQQFPDLHSELNLSSLELGDSALYFCASSVAGVNNEQFFGPGTRLTVL.

This chain uses TRBV6-2 or TRBV6-3 with TRBJ2-5; TRBD1 aligns across 8 bases. Looked up from germline, CDR1 is MNHEY and CDR2 is SVGEGT. V was clipped by 8 bases and J by 5 bases; unmatched bases: 7. The CDR3 has 13 amino acids. The CDR3 loop reads CASGGQVVETQYF. As DNA, the CDR3 is TGTGCCAGCGGGGGACAGGTGGTGGAGACCCAGTACTTC.

Ten or more counts support this clonotype. The J gene is TRBJ2-2, the V gene TRBV28; D tentatively reads TRBD1 or TRBD2 (5 bases each). CDR1 and CDR2 from the germline V gene are MDHEN and SYDVKM. The V and J ends lost 4 bases and 9 bases respectively, with 21 bases between them. This CDR3 has 16 amino acids. The CDR3 spells CASSSPGTPSSWELFF. The CDR3 DNA reads as TGTGCCAGCAGTTCCCCCGGGACCCCCTCCTCCTGGGAGCTGTTTTTT.

This clonotype was found a few times. At one of its ends the junction is not consistent with the germline gene, which may arise from a read error. The V call is TRBV6-1, the J call TRBJ1-3, with D tentatively TRBD1 (6 bases). The germline V gene has CDR1 MNHNS and CDR2 SASEGT. The CDR3 spans 15 residues. DNA of the CDR3: TGTGCCAGCAGTTCCACAGGGTTGGCTGGAAACACCACATATTTT. This translates into CASSSTGLAGNTTYF.

This chain connects TRBV20-1 to TRBJ2-7; TRBD2 matches at 8 bases. CDR3 length equals 14 residues. After removal of 1 base from V and 2 bases from J, the junction contained 4 bases not matched to a gene. Germline V gene data show CDR1 as DFQATT and CDR2 as SNEGSKA (reference sequence). In DNA, the CDR3 is TGCAGTGCTAGAGTGGAGCGGGAGCCCTACGAGCAGTACTTC. Amino acid sequence: CSARVEREPYEQYF.

V usage is TRBV27 and J usage is TRBJ2-4; no clear D gene. Germline V gene sequence: CDR1 MNHEY, CDR2 SMNVEV (reference sequence). The V end lost 3 bases, the J end lost 9 bases, and 15 bases lay between the germline ends. This CDR3 is built from 14 residues. The CDR3 here is CASSFSHPEGIQYF. The CDR3 nucleotides read TGTGCCAGCAGTTTTAGTCACCCTGAAGGCATTCAGTACTTC.

A note on this clonotype: Compared with germline, one end of the junction differs, possibly owing to a read error. This chain uses TRBV24-1 with TRBJ1-4; 7 bases agree with TRBD1. Germline lookup yields CDR1 KGHDR and CDR2 SFDVKD. The CDR3 length is 15 residues. In nucleotides, the CDR3 is TGTGCCGCCAGTGACCAGGGACAGCCCAATGAAAAACTGTTTTTT. Protein product: CAASDQGQPNEKLFF.

The sample holds a few counts of this clonotype. The chain employs TRBV25-1 and TRBJ1-3; D might be TRBD1 (5 bases). V was cut by 4 bases and J by 4 bases, with 8 bases left in between. The CDR3 is 13 amino acids. Looked up from germline, CDR1 is MGHDK and CDR2 is SYGVNS. The CDR3 region is CASSGGTGNTIYF. CDR3 DNA: TGTGCCAGCAGTGGCGGGACCGGAAACACCATATATTTT.

This clonotype showed up many times. The V gene is TRBV12-3 or TRBV12-4, the J gene TRBJ2-5; D not resolved. CDR3 size: 14 residues. Deletions cut 2 bases from V and 5 bases from J, with 12 bases between. The CDR3 nucleotides read TGTGCCAGCAGTTTACCTCAGCCCCAGGAGACCCAGTACTTC. Its protein product is CASSLPQPQETQYF.

This clonotype was observed at least ten times. The gene calls are TRBV11-3 and TRBJ1-4, with D hard to call. The V end lost 3 bases, the J end lost 7 bases, and 6 bases lay between the germline ends. Germline assignment: CDR1 SGHNT and CDR2 YENEEA. The length of the CDR3 is 12 residues. Written as DNA, the CDR3 is TGTGCCAGCAGCTTCGGGGTTGAAAAACTGTTTTTT. Its translation is CASSFGVEKLFF.

This clonotype was counted a few times. The genes are TRBV29-1 and TRBJ2-3; 9 nucleotides align to TRBD1. Germline trimming cut 0 bases from V and 3 bases from J; bases unmatched to any gene: 7. Germline loops: CDR1 SQVTM, CDR2 ANQGSEA. The CDR3 is made up of 16 amino acids. CDR3 DNA sequence: TGCAGCGTTGAAGATGGGACAGGGTTCCGAACAGATACGCAGTATTTT. Translation gives CSVEDGTGFRTDTQYF.

This sequence joins TRBV9 and TRBJ2-7; maybe TRBD2 (5 bases). Germline CDR1 SGDLS, CDR2 YYNGEE. V was cut by 2 bases and J by 0 bases, with 24 bases left in between. The CDR3 has 19 residues. The CDR3 spells CASSVVARKEVVYSYEQYF. The CDR3 DNA sequence: TGTGCCAGCAGCGTCGTAGCTAGGAAGGAGGTTGTGTACTCCTACGAGCAGTACTTC.

The chain has TRBV28 and TRBJ2-5; TRBD2 agrees at 15 bases. The trim removed 7 bases at V and 3 bases at J, leaving 6 bases unmatched. The CDR3 runs to 16 residues. Germline CDR1 MDHEN, CDR2 SYDVKM. CDR3 sequence: CASTSGLAGGEETQYF. In DNA, the CDR3 is TGTGCCAGCACCTCTGGACTAGCGGGAGGGGAAGAGACCCAGTACTTC.

This clonotype was detected many times. This chain links TRBV7-9 with TRBJ2-5; tentatively, D is TRBD1 (5 bases). Germline CDR1 reads SEHNR; CDR2 reads FQNEAQ (reference sequence). CDR3 length: 14 residues. The V and J ends lost 5 bases and 3 bases respectively, with 13 bases between them. The CDR3 bases are TGTGCCAGCAGCCCCTCCAGGGCCGAAGAGACCCAGTACTTC. Its translation is CASSPSRAEETQYF.

This clonotype was found many times. The gene calls are TRBV7-9 and TRBJ2-5; D remains unclear. The V end was cut by 2 bases, the J end by 1 base, with 5 bases between. The CDR3 consists of 13 residues. Germline V gene data show CDR1 as SEHNR and CDR2 as FQNEAQ (reference sequence). The CDR3: CASSLNSQETQYF. In nucleotides, the CDR3 is TGTGCCAGCAGCTTAAACAGCCAAGAGACCCAGTACTTC.

This clonotype was detected only a few times. The chain carries TRBV5-1 and TRBJ2-1; 14 nucleotides match TRBD2. Germline CDR1 SGHRS, CDR2 YFSETQ. V lost 0 bases, J lost 5 bases, and 10 bases stayed unmatched. The CDR3 contains 19 residues. CDR3 amino acids: CASSLVRTSGRSENNEQFF. DNA of the CDR3: TGCGCCAGCAGCTTGGTCCGGACTAGCGGGAGGAGCGAGAACAATGAGCAGTTCTTC.

Details on this clonotype: This CDR3 is missing its conserved last phenylalanine or tryptophan, likely due to a read error. V is TRBV28 and J is TRBJ2-7; D remains ambiguous. This CDR3 contains 15 residues. Trimming stripped 5 bases from V and 5 bases from J, with 19 bases between. Per germline, CDR1 MDHEN and CDR2 SYDVKM. CDR3 DNA sequence: TGTGCCAGCAGTGTACCGGGCAACTATTTCCACGAGCAGTACCTC. The encoded protein is CASSVPGNYFHEQYL.

This sequence joins TRBV5-1 and TRBJ2-3, with D unclear. V lost 2 bases and J 2 bases, leaving 6 bases between the germline ends. CDR3 length: 13 amino acids. Germline V gene sequence: CDR1 SGHRS, CDR2 YFSETQ. CDR3 bases: TGCGCCAGCAGCTTCCAAGACACAGATACGCAGTATTTT. Amino acids: CASSFQDTDTQYF.

This clonotype showed up many times. CDR3 DNA: TGTGCTAGTGGTTTGGTAGTGGCTGGTGGCACAGATACGCAGTATTTT. This codes for CASGLVVAGGTDTQYF. The J gene is TRBJ2-3, the V gene TRBV12-5; D unclear. Germline V gives CDR1 LGHNT, CDR2 FRNRAP. The CDR3 spans 16 residues. Deletions cut 0 bases from V and 1 base from J, with 11 bases between.

The chain carries TRBV20-1 and TRBJ2-1; 7 nucleotides agree with TRBD2. Trimming at V came to 0 bases and at J to 1 base, leaving 3 bases not matched to a gene. CDR3 size: 15 residues. Germline CDR1 is DFQATT and CDR2 is SNEGSKA (reference sequence). Written as DNA, the CDR3 is TGCAGTGCTAGAGATCCGCGGGAGTCCTACAATGAGCAGTTCTTC. Translated, it gives CSARDPRESYNEQFF.

The chain joins TRBV7-2 to TRBJ2-6; 10 nucleotides line up with TRBD1. With 6 bases clipped from V and 2 bases from J, the junction kept 10 bases outside the gene matches. The germline gives CDR1 SGHTA, CDR2 FQGNSA. This CDR3 has 18 amino acids. In DNA, the CDR3 is TGTGCCAGCAGACCCGACAGGGGGCCCCTCCCTGGGGCCAACGTCCTGACTTTC. It codes for CASRPDRGPLPGANVLTF.

This clonotype was seen more than once but under ten times. The chain combines TRBV20-1 with TRBJ2-2, with 16 bases matching TRBD2. Germline assignment: CDR1 DFQATT and CDR2 SNEGSKA (reference sequence). The CDR3 runs 18 residues. The CDR3 here is CRRSPGLAGGPGTGELFF. DNA for the CDR3: TGCAGGCGATCGCCGGGACTAGCGGGAGGGCCGGGGACCGGGGAGCTGTTTTTT.

V gene TRBV25-1 combines with J gene TRBJ2-3; TRBD1 is a possible D gene (5 bases). This CDR3 is 16 amino acids long. Trimming pared 3 bases from V and 2 bases from J, leaving 15 bases between. Germline-derived CDR1 and CDR2 are MGHDK and SYGVNS. The CDR3 reads CASSETAARDTDTQYF. CDR3 nucleotide sequence: TGTGCCAGCAGTGAGACGGCCGCCAGGGACACAGATACGCAGTATTTT.

The chain uses TRBV28 and TRBJ1-2; possibly TRBD1 for D (5 bases). Germline CDR1 and CDR2: MDHEN and SYDVKM. This CDR3 is 14 amino acids long. Trimming cost V 1 base and J 5 bases, with 11 bases left between them. Here the CDR3 DNA reads TGTGCCAGCAGTTTATTTCCGCAGGGTTATGGCTACACCTTC. It translates to CASSLFPQGYGYTF.